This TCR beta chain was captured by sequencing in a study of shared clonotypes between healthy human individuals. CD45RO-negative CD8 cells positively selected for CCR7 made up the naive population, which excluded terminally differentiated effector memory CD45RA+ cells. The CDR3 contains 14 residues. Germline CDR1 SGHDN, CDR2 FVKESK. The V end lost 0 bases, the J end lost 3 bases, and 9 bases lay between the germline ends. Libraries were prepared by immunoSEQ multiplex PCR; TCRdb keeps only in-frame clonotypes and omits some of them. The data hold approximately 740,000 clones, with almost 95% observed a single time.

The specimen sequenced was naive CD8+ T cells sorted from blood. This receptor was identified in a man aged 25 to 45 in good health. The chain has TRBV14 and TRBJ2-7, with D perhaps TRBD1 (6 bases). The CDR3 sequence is CASSQDGTNYEQYF. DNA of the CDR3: TGTGCCAGCAGCCAAGACGGGACAAACTACGAGCAGTACTTC.